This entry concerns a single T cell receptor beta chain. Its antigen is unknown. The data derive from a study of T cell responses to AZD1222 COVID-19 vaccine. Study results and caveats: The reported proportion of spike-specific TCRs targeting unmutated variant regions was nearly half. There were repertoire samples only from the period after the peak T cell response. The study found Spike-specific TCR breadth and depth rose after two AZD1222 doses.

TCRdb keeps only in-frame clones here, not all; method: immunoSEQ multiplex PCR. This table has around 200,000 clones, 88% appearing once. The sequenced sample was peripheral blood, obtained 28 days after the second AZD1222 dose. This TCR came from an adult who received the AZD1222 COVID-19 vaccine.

The CDR3, as DNA: TGCGCCAGCAGCTTTCTAGCGGGAGTTCTCCGAACAGATACGCAGTATTTT. It specifies CASSFLAGVLRTDTQYF. The chain links TRBV5-1 to TRBJ2-3, with 10 bases aligning to TRBD2. Germline V gives CDR1 SGHRS, CDR2 YFSETQ. J lost 3 bases, V lost 2 bases, and 9 bases had no gene match. This CDR3 comprises 17 residues.